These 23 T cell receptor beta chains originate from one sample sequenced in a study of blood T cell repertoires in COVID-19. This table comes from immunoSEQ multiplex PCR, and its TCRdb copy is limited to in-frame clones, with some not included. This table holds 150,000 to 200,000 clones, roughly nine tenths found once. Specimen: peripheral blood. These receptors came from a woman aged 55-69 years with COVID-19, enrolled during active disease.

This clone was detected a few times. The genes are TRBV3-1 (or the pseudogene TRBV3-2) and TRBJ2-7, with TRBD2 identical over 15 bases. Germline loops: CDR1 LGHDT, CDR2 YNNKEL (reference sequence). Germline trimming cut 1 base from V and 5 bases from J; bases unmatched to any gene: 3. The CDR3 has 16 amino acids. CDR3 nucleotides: TGTGCCAGCAGCCAAGGGACTAGCGGGAGGGTTGACGAGCAGTACTTC. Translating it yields CASSQGTSGRVDEQYF.

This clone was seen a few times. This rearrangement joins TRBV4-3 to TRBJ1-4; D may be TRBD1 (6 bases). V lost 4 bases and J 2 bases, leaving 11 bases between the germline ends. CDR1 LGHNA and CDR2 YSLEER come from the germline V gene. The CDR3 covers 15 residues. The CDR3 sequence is CASSRQRGTNEKLFF. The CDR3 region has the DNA TGCGCCAGCAGCCGTCAGAGGGGGACTAATGAAAAACTGTTTTTT.

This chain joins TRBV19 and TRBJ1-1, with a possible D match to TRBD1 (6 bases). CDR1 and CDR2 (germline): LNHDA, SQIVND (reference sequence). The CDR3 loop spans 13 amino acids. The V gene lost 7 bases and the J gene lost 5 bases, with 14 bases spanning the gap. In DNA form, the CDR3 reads TGTGCCAGTACCTCTCCGAGGGGGACTGAAGCTTTCTTT. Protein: CASTSPRGTEAFF.

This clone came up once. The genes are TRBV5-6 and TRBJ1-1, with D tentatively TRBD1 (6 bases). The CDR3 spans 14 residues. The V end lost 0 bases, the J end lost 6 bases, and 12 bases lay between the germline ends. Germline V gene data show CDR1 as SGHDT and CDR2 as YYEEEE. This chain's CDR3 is CASSLVAGVPEAFF. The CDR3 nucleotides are TGTGCCAGCAGCTTGGTTGCAGGGGTCCCTGAAGCTTTCTTT.

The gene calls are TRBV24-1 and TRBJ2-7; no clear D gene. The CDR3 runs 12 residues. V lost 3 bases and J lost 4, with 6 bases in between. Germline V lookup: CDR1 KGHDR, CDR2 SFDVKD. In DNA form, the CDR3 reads TGTGCCACCAGTGATCCCTATTACGAGCAGTACTTC. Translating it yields CATSDPYYEQYF.

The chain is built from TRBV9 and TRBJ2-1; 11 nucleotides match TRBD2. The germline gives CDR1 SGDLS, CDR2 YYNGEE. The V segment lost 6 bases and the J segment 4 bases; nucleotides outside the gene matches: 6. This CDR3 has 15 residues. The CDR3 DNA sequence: TGTGCCAGCACCGAAACTAGCGGGGGTTACAATGAGCAGTTCTTC. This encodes CASTETSGGYNEQFF.

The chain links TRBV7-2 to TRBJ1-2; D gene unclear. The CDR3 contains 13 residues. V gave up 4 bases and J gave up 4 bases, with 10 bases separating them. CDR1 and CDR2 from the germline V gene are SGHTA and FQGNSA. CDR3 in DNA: TGTGCCAGCAGCTCGCGACACGGCTATGGCTACACCTTC. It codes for CASSSRHGYGYTF.

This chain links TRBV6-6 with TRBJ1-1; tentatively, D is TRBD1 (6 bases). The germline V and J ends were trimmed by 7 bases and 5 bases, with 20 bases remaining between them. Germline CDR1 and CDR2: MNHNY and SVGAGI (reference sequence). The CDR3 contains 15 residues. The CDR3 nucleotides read TGTGCCAGCACCACAAGGGTAGGGGGTCTAACTGAAGCTTTCTTT. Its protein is CASTTRVGGLTEAFF.

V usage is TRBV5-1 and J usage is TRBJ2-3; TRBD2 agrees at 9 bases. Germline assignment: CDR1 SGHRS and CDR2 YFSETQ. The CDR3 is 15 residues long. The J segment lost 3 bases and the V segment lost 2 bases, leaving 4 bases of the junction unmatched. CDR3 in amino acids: CASSLRLAETDTQYF. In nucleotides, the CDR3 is TGCGCCAGCAGCTTAAGACTAGCGGAAACAGATACGCAGTATTTT.

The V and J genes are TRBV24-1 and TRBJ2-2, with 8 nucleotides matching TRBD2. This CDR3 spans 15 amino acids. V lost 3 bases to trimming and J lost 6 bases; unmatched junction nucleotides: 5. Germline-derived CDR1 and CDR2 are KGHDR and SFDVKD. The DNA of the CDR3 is TGTGCCACCAGTGATCCCGGGACTAGGGCCGGGGAGCTGTTTTTT. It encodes CATSDPGTRAGELFF.

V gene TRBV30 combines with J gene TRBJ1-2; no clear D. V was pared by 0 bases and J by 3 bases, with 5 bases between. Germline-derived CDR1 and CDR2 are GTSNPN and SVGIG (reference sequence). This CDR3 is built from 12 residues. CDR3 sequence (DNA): TGTGCCTGGAGTGTCGGGGACTATGGCTACACCTTC. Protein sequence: CAWSVGDYGYTF.

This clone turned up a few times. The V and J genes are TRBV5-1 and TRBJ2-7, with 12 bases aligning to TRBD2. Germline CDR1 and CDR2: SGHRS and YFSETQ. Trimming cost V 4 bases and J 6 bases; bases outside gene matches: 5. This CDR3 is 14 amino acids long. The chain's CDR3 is CASSRLAGAGEQYF. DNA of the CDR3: TGCGCCAGCAGCAGACTAGCGGGAGCCGGCGAGCAGTACTTC.

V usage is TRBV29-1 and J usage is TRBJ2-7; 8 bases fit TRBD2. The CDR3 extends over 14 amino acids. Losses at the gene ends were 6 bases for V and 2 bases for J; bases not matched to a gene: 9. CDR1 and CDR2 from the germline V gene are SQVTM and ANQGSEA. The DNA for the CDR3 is TGCAGCGTGCAGACTAGCGAGCACACCTACGAGCAGTACTTC. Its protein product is CSVQTSEHTYEQYF.

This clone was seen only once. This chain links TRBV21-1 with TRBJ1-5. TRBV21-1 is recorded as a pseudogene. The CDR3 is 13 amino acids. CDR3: CASTPTRPQPQHF. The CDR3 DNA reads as TGTGCCAGCACTCCCACGAGGCCACAGCCCCAGCATTTT.

This chain's CDR3 is CASSEPLAGGRTDTQYF. For the CDR3, the DNA is TGTGCCAGCAGCGAGCCCCTGGCGGGAGGCCGCACAGATACGCAGTATTTT. The rearrangement links TRBV9 to TRBJ2-3, with 8 bases lining up with TRBD2. In germline, CDR1 is SGDLS, CDR2 YYNGEE. V gave up 3 bases and J gave up 1 base; unmatched junction bases: 10. The CDR3 runs to 17 residues.

Written as DNA, the CDR3 is TGTGCCAGTAGTATCGGCGGGGGCCATCAGCCCCAGCATTTT. As protein: CASSIGGGHQPQHF. The rearrangement joins TRBV19 to TRBJ1-5; D perhaps matches TRBD1 (6 bases). Germline V gene sequence: CDR1 LNHDA, CDR2 SQIVND (reference sequence). This CDR3 is built from 14 residues. V lost 3 bases to trimming and J lost 5 bases, with 11 bases between them.

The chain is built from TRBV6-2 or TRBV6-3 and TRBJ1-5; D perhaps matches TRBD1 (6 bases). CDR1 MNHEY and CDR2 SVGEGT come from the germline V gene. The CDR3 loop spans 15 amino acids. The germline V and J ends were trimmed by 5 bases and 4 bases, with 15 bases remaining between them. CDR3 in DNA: TGTGCCAGCAGTCATTCCAGGGGAGAAAATCAGCCCCAGCATTTT. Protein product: CASSHSRGENQPQHF.

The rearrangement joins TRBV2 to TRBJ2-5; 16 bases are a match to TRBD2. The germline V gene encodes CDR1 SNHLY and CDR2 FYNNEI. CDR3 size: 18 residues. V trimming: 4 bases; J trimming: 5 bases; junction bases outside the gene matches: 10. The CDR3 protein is CASSGLPGLAGGPETQYF. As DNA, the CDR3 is TGTGCCAGCAGTGGACTTCCGGGACTAGCGGGAGGGCCGGAGACCCAGTACTTC.

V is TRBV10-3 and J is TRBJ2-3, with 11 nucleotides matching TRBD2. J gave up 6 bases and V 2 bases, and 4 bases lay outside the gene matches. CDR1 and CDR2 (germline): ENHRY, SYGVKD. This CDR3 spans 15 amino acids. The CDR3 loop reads CAISENSGRVDTQYF. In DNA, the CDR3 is TGTGCCATCAGTGAGAATAGCGGGAGGGTTGATACGCAGTATTTT.

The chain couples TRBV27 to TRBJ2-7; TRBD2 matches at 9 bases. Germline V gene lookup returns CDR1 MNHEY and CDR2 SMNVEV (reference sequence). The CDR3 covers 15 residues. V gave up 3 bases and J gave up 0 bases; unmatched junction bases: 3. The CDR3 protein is CASSFRTSASYEQYF. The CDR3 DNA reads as TGTGCCAGCAGTTTCCGGACTAGCGCCTCCTACGAGCAGTACTTC.

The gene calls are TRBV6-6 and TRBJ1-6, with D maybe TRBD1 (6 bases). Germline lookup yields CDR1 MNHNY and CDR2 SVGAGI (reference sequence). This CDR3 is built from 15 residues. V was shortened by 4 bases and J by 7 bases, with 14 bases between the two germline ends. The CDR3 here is CASSSYRERNSPLHF. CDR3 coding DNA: TGTGCCAGCAGTTCCTACAGGGAAAGAAATTCACCCCTCCACTTT.

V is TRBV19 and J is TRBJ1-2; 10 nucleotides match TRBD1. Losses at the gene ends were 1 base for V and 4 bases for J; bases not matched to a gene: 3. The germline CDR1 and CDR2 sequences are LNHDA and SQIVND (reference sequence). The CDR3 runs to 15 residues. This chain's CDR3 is CASSIVRDRGYGYTF. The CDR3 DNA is TGTGCCAGTAGTATAGTAAGGGACAGGGGCTATGGCTACACCTTC.

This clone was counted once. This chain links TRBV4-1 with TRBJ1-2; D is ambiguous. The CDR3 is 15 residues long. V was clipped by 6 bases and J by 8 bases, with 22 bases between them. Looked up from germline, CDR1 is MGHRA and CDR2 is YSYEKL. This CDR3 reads CASSRSFMRGDGYTF. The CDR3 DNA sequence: TGCGCCAGCAGTCGTAGTTTTATGCGGGGAGACGGCTACACCTTC.